This T cell receptor (beta chain) was recovered during a study of blood T cell repertoires in COVID-19. TCRdb's copy holds only in-frame clones and misses some; the assay was immunoSEQ multiplex PCR. The sample records about 130,000 clones, 81% being singletons. V lost 9 bases and J lost 6, with 17 bases in between. The CDR3 runs to 14 residues. Looked up from germline, CDR1 is KGHDR and CDR2 is SFDVKD. The chain is built from TRBV24-1 and TRBJ2-1, with a weak D call TRBD2 (5 bases). Sequenced: peripheral blood. This TCR derives from a man aged 25-45 years with COVID-19, enrolled during active disease. CDR3 protein: CATARRSGGNEQFF. CDR3 nucleotide sequence: TGTGCCACCGCCCGGAGGAGCGGCGGCAATGAGCAGTTCTTC.